This T cell receptor (beta chain) is drawn from a study of monozygotic twins with inflammatory bowel disease. The length of the CDR3 is 15 residues. In regard to this clonotype: No antigen is known for it.

Study-level points and caveats: Repertoire similarity matched across concordant and discordant twins, perhaps owing to limited power.

Each of the TCR libraries took approximately 3.5 ug of total RNA. From the 5' RACE reads, TCRdb lists one entry per CDR3 protein and no DNA. The record lists about 300,000 distinct CDR3 sequences, of which the ten most abundant hold over 5%. The sequencing sample was made of blood. The sequence derives from a human donor with ulcerative colitis or Crohn's disease, or a healthy co-twin of an affected twin (not recorded which). The genes are TRBV12-3 or TRBV12-4 and TRBJ1-1; TCRdb's D call, TRBD1, is unchecked because there is no DNA. CDR3 region: CASSSTRQGGAEAFF.